One and the same sample provided the 15 T cell receptor beta chains below, sequenced in a study of cytomegalovirus exposure and HLA in healthy donors. The study ran its PCR with 60 Vbeta and 13 Jbeta primers. TCRdb's copy holds only in-frame clones and misses some; the assay was immunoSEQ multiplex PCR. The sample holds roughly 80,000 clones, around 67% seen once. Material for sequencing was PBMCs. Receptors were obtained from a woman between 45 and 65 years old in good health and CMV-seropositive.

V is TRBV11-2 and J is TRBJ1-6; D not resolved. The CDR3 runs 13 residues. Germline V gene lookup returns CDR1 SGHAT and CDR2 FQNNGV. Trimming stripped 8 bases from V and 10 bases from J, with 15 bases between. The CDR3 nucleotides are TGTGCCAGCTCAGGTTCCCAAAGGTCACCCCTCCACTTT. It yields the protein CASSGSQRSPLHF.

This rearrangement joins TRBV29-1 to TRBJ2-7; the D is unclear. V was clipped by 7 bases and J by 6 bases, with 16 bases between them. The CDR3 loop spans 12 amino acids. Germline V gene data show CDR1 as SQVTM and CDR2 as ANQGSEA. The CDR3 DNA reads TGCAGCGGCTTCGACAAGGTCGGCGAGCAGTACTTC. Its translation is CSGFDKVGEQYF.

This sequence joins TRBV9 and TRBJ1-1; maybe TRBD1 (6 bases). Trimming left V 5 bases short and J 4 bases short, with 12 bases between. Germline values: CDR1 SGDLS, CDR2 YYNGEE. CDR3 length equals 13 residues. For the CDR3, the DNA is TGTGCCAGCAGTCGTACAGGGTCCACTGAAGCTTTCTTT. This translates into CASSRTGSTEAFF.

The V call is TRBV30, the J call TRBJ2-1; 9 bases are a match to TRBD2. V was pared by 3 bases and J by 7 bases, with 7 bases of the junction left unmatched. CDR1 is GTSNPN, CDR2 SVGIG, per germline (reference sequence). The CDR3 loop spans 14 amino acids. CDR3 DNA: TGTGCCTGGAGCGGCGGGGGGGGCCGTAATGAGCAGTTCTTC. Its protein product is CAWSGGGGRNEQFF.

This rearrangement joins TRBV2 to TRBJ2-5, with D perhaps TRBD1 (5 bases). In germline, CDR1 is SNHLY, CDR2 FYNNEI. V was cut by 4 bases and J by 5 bases, with 11 bases left in between. This CDR3 has 13 residues. The CDR3 sequence is CASSGAGFETQYF. The CDR3, as DNA: TGTGCCAGCAGTGGCGCAGGGTTCGAGACCCAGTACTTC.

The rearrangement links TRBV28 to TRBJ1-2; 7 bases align to TRBD1. The CDR3 sequence is 14 residues long. The V and J ends lost 6 bases and 2 bases, in that order; junction bases with no gene match: 6. Germline V gene lookup returns CDR1 MDHEN and CDR2 SYDVKM. The chain's CDR3 is CASSGDSGNYGYTF. The CDR3 DNA sequence: TGTGCCAGCAGCGGGGACAGTGGCAACTATGGCTACACCTTC.

The gene calls are TRBV4-2 and TRBJ2-7; 8 bases are a match to TRBD2. Germline V gene data show CDR1 as LGHNA and CDR2 as YNFKEQ. V trimming: 1 base; J trimming: 5 bases; junction bases outside the gene matches: 4. There are 14 residues in the CDR3. The CDR3 region is CASSQAGGRDEQYF. In DNA, the CDR3 is TGTGCCAGCAGCCAAGCGGGGGGGCGCGACGAGCAGTACTTC.

The rearrangement joins TRBV13 to TRBJ2-3; D perhaps matches TRBD2 (6 bases). V was shortened by 5 bases and J by 1 base, with 16 bases between the two germline ends. This CDR3 spans 16 amino acids. Germline CDR1 reads PRHDT; CDR2 reads FYEKMQ (reference sequence). This CDR3 reads CASSPYWGEGTDTQYF. CDR3 sequence (DNA): TGTGCCAGCAGCCCCTATTGGGGGGAAGGCACAGATACGCAGTATTTT.

The rearrangement joins TRBV5-8 to TRBJ1-5; 7 bases agree with TRBD1. Germline V gives CDR1 SGHTS, CDR2 YDEGEE. This CDR3 has 14 residues. V was pared by 0 bases and J by 9 bases, with 6 bases of the junction left unmatched. The CDR3 region has the DNA TGTGCCAGCAGCTTGGGGGACAGCCGATGGCCCCAGCATTTT. This translates into CASSLGDSRWPQHF.

The chain employs TRBV6-1 and TRBJ2-3; D call uncertain. Germline lookup yields CDR1 MNHNS and CDR2 SASEGT. Trimming cost V 0 bases and J 0 bases, with 7 bases left between them. The CDR3 is 15 amino acids. This chain's CDR3 is CASSEAVFSTDTQYF. In nucleotides, the CDR3 is TGTGCCAGCAGTGAAGCCGTCTTTAGCACAGATACGCAGTATTTT.

The CDR3 DNA reads as TGTGCCAGCAGCTTGGGGGGGGGCTGGGGTCAGCCCCAGCATTTT. It specifies CASSLGGGWGQPQHF. The chain employs TRBV5-5 and TRBJ1-5; D possibly corresponds to TRBD1 (6 bases). In germline, CDR1 is SGHKS, CDR2 YYEKEE (reference sequence). This CDR3 has 15 residues. V was clipped by 0 bases and J by 6 bases, with 13 bases between them.

V gene TRBV7-3 combines with J gene TRBJ1-1, with D perhaps matching TRBD1 (6 bases). The V end lost 5 bases, the J end lost 1 base, and 14 bases lay between the germline ends. This CDR3 is built from 15 residues. Germline loops: CDR1 SGHTA, CDR2 FQGTGA. Written as DNA, the CDR3 is TGTGCCAGCAGCCGCATCAGGGGTGGGAACACTGAAGCTTTCTTT. This codes for CASSRIRGGNTEAFF.

This clone was seen a single time. The CDR3 protein is CAGGSGGAHEQFF. CDR3 bases: TGTGCCGGCGGTAGCGGGGGGGCCCATGAGCAGTTCTTC. The chain is built from TRBV6-6 and TRBJ2-1; TRBD2 agrees at 11 bases. V trimming: 11 bases; J trimming: 8 bases; junction bases outside the gene matches: 8. Germline V gene sequence: CDR1 MNHNY, CDR2 SVGAGI (reference sequence). The CDR3 totals 13 residues.

The genes are TRBV11-2 and TRBJ2-7; tentatively, D is TRBD2 (5 bases). Germline assignment: CDR1 SGHAT and CDR2 FQNNGV. V shed 1 base and J shed 3 bases, with 10 bases lying between them. The CDR3 is 14 amino acids. The CDR3 nucleotides are TGTGCCAGCAGCTTAGGGGTCCGGGGCTACGAGCAGTACTTC. Its protein product is CASSLGVRGYEQYF.

The rearrangement links TRBV5-4 to TRBJ1-2; TRBD1 is a possible D gene (5 bases). Trimming removed 0 bases from V and 12 bases from J, with 24 bases in between. Germline CDR1 is SGHNT and CDR2 is YYREEE (reference sequence). The CDR3 consists of 16 residues. The CDR3 reads CASSLASDGGSDGHTF. Here the CDR3 DNA reads TGTGCCAGCAGCTTGGCCTCCGACGGGGGGTCGGACGGCCACACCTTC.